Here is one TCR beta chain with its context. This receptor's antigen is unknown. Per-base quality was not reported, and no clone a single base away is much larger than it. CDR1 and CDR2 are drawn from the germline V gene: MDHEN, SYDVKM. There are 15 amino acids in the CDR3, from cysteine to phenylalanine inclusive. Only the CDR3 region is kept as DNA, spanning 45 bases read in frame from base 1. The germline V end is reduced by 2 bases and the J end by 4 bases; junction bases left unmatched: 2. These data come from a study of T cell repertoires in cytomegalovirus infection (dated by TCRdb to about 2019). Broadly, across the study: Because public TCR beta signatures pointed to carriage of CMV infection together with the matching HLA type, the HLA type of each donor mattered for the analysis. The paper as a whole reports these results and caveats: The ex vivo response was dominated by HLA-C-restricted CMV-specific TCR beta clonotypes, which also provided the single most frequent clonotype in two of eight donors. Cumulative frequency of public TCR beta family members discriminated carriers of CMV infection plus the relevant HLA type in this cohort and an independent roughly 350-donor cohort.

Instrument used: Illumina HiSeq 1500. TCRdb trimmed the raw reads at Q25, called clones with MiXCR and kept productive beta chains. When rows share a CDR3 protein, they turn into one entry using the most common DNA and genes. Recorded for this sample are 60,000 to 85,000 distinct CDR3 sequences; approximately 22% of them occurred a single time. The ten biggest clones cover around three quarters of the sample. The sequence was obtained from a human donor in good health (CMV status not recorded). Some clones in this sample may be carry-over from other donors' samples. The sequenced sample consisted of PBMCs, sequenced either directly or after in vitro stimulation (not recorded which). The sequence joins TRBV28 to TRBJ1-4, with 9 bases in between that match TRBD1. The sequence in DNA is TGTGCCAGCAGTTTAATGGGACAGGGTAATGAAAAACTGTTTTTT. It encodes CASSLMGQGNEKLFF.